This TCR beta chain was recovered during a study of CD8+CD57+ T cells in acquired aplastic anemia. Points on this clonotype: The target antigen is unknown.

Profiling that covered TCR beta VDJ and CDR3 relied on genomic DNA as its template. Each CDR3 protein is one row after TCRdb ran MiXCR on the reads. The sample consists of 250,000 to 350,000 distinct CDR3 sequences, about 50% of them appearing once. Germline-derived CDR1 and CDR2 are SGDLS and YYNGEE. The CDR3 has 14 residues. The V segment lost 4 bases and the J segment 7 bases; nucleotides outside the gene matches: 11. Study outcomes and limitations: Patients and controls shared some 29 CD8+ CDR3 sequences, which appeared highly expressed in patients and within their immunodominant clones.

Patients included in sequencing had previously demonstrated CD8+CD57+ cell expansion by flow cytometry. Each patient gave a blood sample that was collected before any therapy had been received. The TCR originated in a human donor with aplastic anemia. The sample was sorted CD4+, CD8+, or CD8+CD57+ T cells (not recorded which) from PBMCs. The chain links TRBV9 to TRBJ2-7; 7 nucleotides match TRBD2. CDR3 sequence reads: CASSLAVYPTEQYF. The CDR3 region has the DNA TGTGCCAGCAGCCTAGCGGTGTACCCTACAGAGCAGTACTTC.